Listed below are T cell receptor beta chains from one sample, sequenced in a study of shared clonotypes between healthy human individuals. Sequenced by immunoSEQ multiplex PCR; TCRdb stores in-frame clones only, minus some. The sample has approximately 530,000 clones; almost 97% are singletons. The sequencing input was naive CD4+ T cells sorted from blood. These receptors all come from a woman in her 30s in good health. Both conserved end residues are part of each CDR3. D genes are given only for firm matches. Clone size is stated in some rows and not others, as once, few, many or a class when expanded.

size: -
D: TRBD2
V: TRBV13
J: TRBJ2-3
CDR3: CASSLVKPRGVRLSDTQYF
DNA: TGTGCCAGCAGCTTAGTGAAGCCTCGGGGGGTTCGATTGTCGGATACGCAGTATTTT

size: -
D: TRBD1
V: TRBV27
J: TRBJ1-4
CDR3: CASRLRGLSTNEKLFF
DNA: TGTGCCAGCCGTTTGAGGGGGCTTTCAACTAATGAAAAACTGTTTTTT

size: -
D: TRBD1
V: TRBV23-1
J: TRBJ1-1
CDR3: CASSQNRGDDQRGVNTEAFF
DNA: TGCGCCAGCAGTCAGAACAGGGGTGATGACCAACGAGGGGTGAACACTGAAGCTTTCTTT

size: -
D: TRBD1
V: TRBV4-2
J: TRBJ1-5
CDR3: CASRREDRSNQPQHF
DNA: TGTGCCAGCAGGCGAGAGGACAGGAGCAATCAGCCCCAGCATTTT

size: -
D: TRBD2
V: TRBV18
J: TRBJ2-7
CDR3: CASTEGSGRAGEQYF
DNA: TGTGCCAGCACGGAAGGTAGCGGGAGGGCCGGGGAGCAGTACTTC

size: -
D: -
V: TRBV5-8
J: TRBJ1-5
CDR3: CASSPWGRVKSQPQHF
DNA: TGTGCCAGCAGCCCCTGGGGCAGGGTGAAATCTCAGCCCCAGCATTTT

size: -
D: -
V: TRBV6-6
J: TRBJ2-7
CDR3: CASSYIGGSEQYF
DNA: TGTGCCAGCAGTTACATTGGGGGGAGCGAGCAGTACTTC

size: once
D: -
V: TRBV18
J: TRBJ2-5
CDR3: CASSPPPPETQYF
DNA: TGTGCCAGCTCACCACCGCCCCCAGAGACCCAGTACTTC

size: once
D: TRBD1
V: TRBV18
J: TRBJ1-1
CDR3: CASSFRGYTEAFF
DNA: TGTGCCAGCTCATTCAGGGGGTACACTGAAGCTTTCTTT

size: -
D: TRBD1
V: TRBV18
J: TRBJ2-7
CDR3: CASSPGQGIIYEQYF
DNA: TGTGCCAGCTCACCAGGACAGGGAATAATCTACGAGCAGTACTTC

size: -
D: -
V: TRBV5-1
J: TRBJ1-1
CDR3: CASSLVATEAFF
DNA: TGCGCCAGCAGCTTGGTGGCCACTGAAGCTTTCTTT

size: -
D: TRBD1
V: TRBV6-5
J: TRBJ1-5
CDR3: CASRKTGGQPQHF
DNA: TGTGCCAGCAGGAAGACAGGGGGTCAGCCCCAGCATTTT

size: -
D: -
V: TRBV11-2
J: TRBJ1-1
CDR3: CASSLGLSVNTEAFF
DNA: TGTGCCAGCAGCTTAGGTTTGAGTGTGAACACTGAAGCTTTCTTT

size: -
D: -
V: TRBV30
J: TRBJ1-6
CDR3: CAWRVFLRGGAYNSPLHF
DNA: TGTGCCTGGAGAGTGTTCCTCCGGGGGGGAGCCTATAATTCACCCCTCCACTTT

size: -
D: -
V: TRBV18
J: TRBJ2-3
CDR3: CASSPQGGGTDTQYF
DNA: TGTGCCAGCTCACCCCAGGGAGGAGGCACAGATACGCAGTATTTT

size: -
D: TRBD1
V: TRBV5-1
J: TRBJ2-5
CDR3: CASSLGQGPETQYF
DNA: TGCGCCAGCAGCTTGGGACAGGGGCCAGAGACCCAGTACTTC

size: -
D: TRBD1
V: TRBV9
J: TRBJ1-1
CDR3: CASSAGNTDRIAFF
DNA: TGTGCCAGCAGCGCCGGAAATACGGACAGGATAGCTTTCTTT

size: -
D: TRBD2
V: TRBV7-2
J: TRBJ2-7
CDR3: CASSTGLAGGPDEQYF
DNA: TGTGCCAGCAGCACTGGACTAGCGGGAGGGCCCGACGAGCAGTACTTC

size: -
D: -
V: TRBV6-6
J: TRBJ1-1
CDR3: CASSFRATPNTEAFF
DNA: TGTGCCAGCAGTTTTAGGGCGACCCCGAACACTGAAGCTTTCTTT

size: -
D: -
V: TRBV27
J: TRBJ2-5
CDR3: CASPRPRETQYF
DNA: TGTGCCAGCCCTCGCCCGAGGGAGACCCAGTACTTC

size: -
D: -
V: TRBV7-8
J: TRBJ1-5
CDR3: CASSHVRVGFARYQPQHF
DNA: TGTGCCAGCTCCCACGTCAGGGTGGGTTTTGCCCGATATCAGCCCCAGCATTTT

size: -
D: -
V: TRBV5-5
J: TRBJ1-5
CDR3: CASSFGAGRNQPQHF
DNA: TGTGCCAGCAGCTTCGGTGCAGGACGCAATCAGCCCCAGCATTTT

size: -
D: TRBD2
V: TRBV7-9
J: TRBJ2-1
CDR3: CASSLVASGPGMSEQFF
DNA: TGTGCCAGCAGCTTAGTGGCTAGCGGTCCAGGGATGAGTGAGCAGTTCTTC

size: -
D: TRBD1
V: TRBV4-1
J: TRBJ1-1
CDR3: CASSQGPGQGGTEAFF
DNA: TGCGCCAGCAGCCAGGGCCCAGGACAGGGAGGGACTGAAGCTTTCTTT

size: -
D: TRBD1
V: TRBV10-3
J: TRBJ2-5
CDR3: CAISESQGAGETQYF
DNA: TGTGCCATCAGTGAGTCTCAGGGGGCAGGTGAGACCCAGTACTTC

size: few
D: -
V: TRBV19
J: TRBJ2-3
CDR3: CASSISTDTQYF
DNA: TGTGCCAGTAGTATCAGCACAGATACGCAGTATTTT

size: -
D: -
V: TRBV4-3
J: TRBJ2-7
CDR3: CASSQGLLAPTYEQYF
DNA: TGCGCCAGCAGCCAAGGTCTCCTAGCGCCGACCTACGAGCAGTACTTC

size: -
D: -
V: TRBV28
J: TRBJ1-4
CDR3: CASRIQGLNEKLFF
DNA: TGTGCCAGCAGGATTCAGGGATTAAATGAAAAACTGTTTTTT

size: -
D: -
V: TRBV28
J: TRBJ1-5
CDR3: CASSTLGERYSNQPQHF
DNA: TGTGCCAGCAGTACTCTGGGGGAGAGGTATAGCAATCAGCCCCAGCATTTT

size: -
D: TRBD1
V: TRBV6-1
J: TRBJ2-5
CDR3: CASRSRGRGETQYF
DNA: TGTGCCAGCCGGTCCAGGGGCAGGGGGGAGACCCAGTACTTC

size: -
D: -
V: TRBV5-1
J: TRBJ2-7
CDR3: CASSPGQTNLFAAGYF
DNA: TGCGCCAGCAGCCCCGGACAGACAAATTTGTTTGCTGCTGGGTACTTC

size: -
D: TRBD2
V: TRBV5-6
J: TRBJ2-3
CDR3: CASSLAGLGDTQYF
DNA: TGTGCCAGCAGCTTGGCGGGACTAGGGGATACGCAGTATTTT

size: once
D: -
V: TRBV21-1
J: TRBJ1-4
CDR3: CASSRFVGASTTNEKLFF
DNA: TGTGCCAGCAGCAGGTTCGTAGGGGCTTCAACAACTAATGAAAAACTGTTTTTT

size: -
D: -
V: TRBV19
J: TRBJ1-1
CDR3: CASGGRPMNTEAFF
DNA: TGTGCCAGCGGGGGCAGACCCATGAACACTGAAGCTTTCTTT

size: -
D: TRBD1
V: TRBV2
J: TRBJ1-5
CDR3: CASSVFPGGQPQHF
DNA: TGTGCCAGCTCAGTGTTTCCAGGGGGACAGCCCCAGCATTTT

size: -
D: -
V: TRBV5-6
J: TRBJ2-7
CDR3: CASSSLPRGHEQYF
DNA: TGTGCCAGCAGTTCATTACCTCGGGGCCACGAGCAGTACTTC

size: once
D: TRBD2
V: TRBV10-3
J: TRBJ2-7
CDR3: CAISAFLAETYEQYF
DNA: TGTGCCATCAGTGCGTTCCTAGCGGAAACCTACGAGCAGTACTTC

size: -
D: -
V: TRBV9
J: TRBJ2-7
CDR3: CASSVAGTEHYEQYF
DNA: TGTGCCAGCAGCGTAGCCGGGACGGAACATTACGAGCAGTACTTC

size: -
D: TRBD2
V: TRBV5-1
J: TRBJ2-7
CDR3: CASSLGLAGDEQYF
DNA: TGCGCCAGCAGCTTGGGCCTAGCGGGAGACGAGCAGTACTTC

size: -
D: -
V: TRBV5-6
J: TRBJ1-5
CDR3: CASSRRGVSNQPQHF
DNA: TGTGCCAGCAGCCGACGGGGGGTTAGCAATCAGCCCCAGCATTTT

size: -
D: -
V: TRBV2
J: TRBJ2-7
CDR3: CASIAEVIYEQYF
DNA: TGTGCCAGCATCGCGGAGGTCATCTACGAGCAGTACTTC

size: -
D: -
V: TRBV6-5
J: TRBJ2-1
CDR3: CASSSPGAGYNEQFF
DNA: TGTGCCAGCAGTTCCCCCGGGGCGGGCTACAATGAGCAGTTCTTC

size: once
D: TRBD2
V: TRBV5-1
J: TRBJ2-7
CDR3: CASSLGLAGGGYEQYF
DNA: TGCGCCAGCAGCTTGGGGCTAGCGGGAGGGGGATACGAGCAGTACTTC

size: -
D: -
V: TRBV4-1
J: TRBJ2-6
CDR3: CASSRWATALSGANVLTF
DNA: TGCGCCAGCAGCCGCTGGGCTACGGCCCTCTCTGGGGCCAACGTCCTGACTTTC

size: -
D: -
V: TRBV4-1
J: TRBJ2-7
CDR3: CASSQPAEGRYEQYF
DNA: TGCGCCAGCAGCCAGCCCGCGGAGGGGAGGTACGAGCAGTACTTC

size: -
D: TRBD1
V: TRBV28
J: TRBJ1-1
CDR3: CASSLTGGWTEAFF
DNA: TGTGCCAGCAGCCTGACAGGGGGGTGGACTGAAGCTTTCTTT

size: -
D: -
V: TRBV5-5
J: TRBJ1-3
CDR3: CASSSGPHSGNTIYF
DNA: TGTGCCAGCAGCTCCGGCCCTCACTCTGGAAACACCATATATTTT

size: -
D: -
V: TRBV28
J: TRBJ1-3
CDR3: CASRVSGNTIYF
DNA: TGTGCCAGCAGAGTTTCTGGAAACACCATATATTTT

size: few
D: -
V: TRBV20-1
J: TRBJ1-5
CDR3: CSASEGQPQHF
DNA: TGCAGTGCTAGTGAGGGCCAGCCCCAGCATTTT

size: -
D: TRBD1
V: TRBV7-9
J: TRBJ2-2
CDR3: CASSLGTGPTGELFF
DNA: TGTGCCAGCAGCCTAGGGACAGGGCCCACCGGGGAGCTGTTTTTT